These 22 T cell receptor beta chains were sequenced from one sample in a study of PD-1 blockade in classical Hodgkin lymphoma. In every patient, relapse followed autologous stem cell transplantation, while exposure to brentuximab vedotin differed. Profiling relied on immunoSEQ multiplex PCR, and the TCRdb table lists in-frame clones only, not all of them. In the table there are roughly 40,000 clones, 87% of which are singletons. The sequencing used peripheral blood mononuclear cells (PBMCs), collected at baseline. These TCRs come from a human donor with classical Hodgkin lymphoma.

The chain is built from TRBV6-1 and TRBJ2-2; D not certain. Germline V gene sequence: CDR1 MNHNS, CDR2 SASEGT. This CDR3 is built from 14 residues. V was trimmed by 0 bases and J by 8 bases, leaving 10 bases between them. CDR3 sequence: CASSEATYLGELFF. The CDR3 nucleotides are TGTGCCAGCAGTGAAGCTACCTACTTGGGGGAGCTGTTTTTT.

The chain joins TRBV6-6 to TRBJ1-5; TRBD1 might be the D (6 bases). CDR1 is MNHNY, CDR2 SVGAGI, per germline (reference sequence). The V end lost 6 bases, the J end lost 2 bases, and 8 bases lay between the germline ends. The CDR3 contains 13 residues. CDR3 coding DNA: TGTGCCAGCAGGAGGACAGGCAATCAGCCCCAGCATTTT. It yields the protein CASRRTGNQPQHF.

The chain is built from TRBV2 and TRBJ2-5; unclear D gene. CDR3 size: 11 residues. V was trimmed by 8 bases and J by 2 bases, leaving 6 bases between them. Germline-derived CDR1 and CDR2 are SNHLY and FYNNEI. The CDR3 nucleotides are TGTGCCAGCTCGGGTCAAGAGACCCAGTACTTC. Its protein is CASSGQETQYF.

With regard to this clone: The sample carries other DNA sequences with the same CDR3. V usage is TRBV6-5 and J usage is TRBJ1-2, with 11 nucleotides matching TRBD1. Germline CDR1 is MNHEY and CDR2 is SVGAGI. The trim removed 1 base at V and 4 bases at J, leaving 5 bases unmatched. The CDR3 consists of 16 residues. The CDR3 nucleotides are TGTGCCAGCAGTTACTTACGGACAGGGGGCGGCTATGGCTACACCTTC. Protein product: CASSYLRTGGGYGYTF.

This clone has just one count. V and J are TRBV6-1 and TRBJ1-1, with 7 bases lining up with TRBD1. Germline trimming cut 4 bases from V and 5 bases from J; bases unmatched to any gene: 4. There are 13 residues in the CDR3. CDR1 and CDR2 (germline): MNHNS, SASEGT. The chain's CDR3 is CASSGDSLTEAFF. The CDR3 DNA is TGTGCCAGCAGTGGGGACAGTTTGACTGAAGCTTTCTTT.

This clone was detected only once. The V call is TRBV19, the J call TRBJ1-3; no firm D call. Trimming left V 9 bases short and J 0 bases short, with 15 bases between. In germline, CDR1 is LNHDA, CDR2 SQIVND (reference sequence). CDR3 length equals 15 residues. CDR3 in amino acids: CASNKEASSGNTIYF. CDR3 DNA: TGTGCCAGCAATAAGGAGGCGAGCTCTGGAAACACCATATATTTT.

V is TRBV18 and J is TRBJ2-7, with D possibly called TRBD1 or TRBD2 (5 bases each). CDR1 and CDR2 (germline): KGHSH, LQKENI. CDR3 length equals 14 residues. V lost 2 bases to trimming and J lost 5 bases, with 13 bases between them. The chain's CDR3 is CASSPSGAGNEQYF. Written as DNA, the CDR3 is TGTGCCAGCTCACCATCTGGGGCGGGCAACGAGCAGTACTTC.

This clone has only one observation. V is TRBV7-9 and J is TRBJ2-2, with a weak D call TRBD1 (5 bases). The CDR3 is 15 amino acids. Trimming took 3 bases from V and 5 from J, leaving 13 bases between them. Germline V gene data show CDR1 as SEHNR and CDR2 as FQNEAQ (reference sequence). CDR3 DNA sequence: TGTGCCAGCAGCTTGGGGCGCGCGTTGACCGGGGAGCTGTTTTTT. As protein: CASSLGRALTGELFF.

The chain employs TRBV6-1 and TRBJ2-1; perhaps TRBD1 as D (5 bases). Trimming left V 6 bases short and J 0 bases short, with 12 bases between. The CDR3 consists of 15 residues. Germline CDR1 MNHNS, CDR2 SASEGT. The CDR3 DNA sequence: TGTGCCAGCAGATTGGACATTCCCTCCTACAATGAGCAGTTCTTC. Residues: CASRLDIPSYNEQFF.

This clone was seen just once. One end of the junction does not line up with germline, which may come from a read error. J is TRBJ2-7 and V is TRBV7-9; D perhaps matches TRBD1 (6 bases). This CDR3 has 16 amino acids. Germline values: CDR1 SEHNR, CDR2 FQNEAQ (reference sequence). The CDR3 region is CTSSSPWQGSTYEQYF. DNA of the CDR3: TGTACCAGCAGCTCCCCCTGGCAGGGGAGCACCTACGAGCAGTACTTC.

This clone is a singleton in its sample. The V and J genes are TRBV7-2 and TRBJ2-5; 12 bases fit TRBD2. Germline trimming cut 4 bases from V and 4 bases from J; bases unmatched to any gene: 4. Germline V lookup: CDR1 SGHTA, CDR2 FQGNSA. The CDR3 consists of 15 residues. The CDR3 nucleotides are TGTGCCAGCAGCTACCGACTAGCGGGAGTAGAGACCCAGTACTTC. Amino acids: CASSYRLAGVETQYF.

The chain has TRBV29-1 and TRBJ2-3; D possibly corresponds to TRBD2 (6 bases). V gave up 4 bases and J gave up 1 base, with 9 bases separating them. Germline-derived CDR1 and CDR2 are SQVTM and ANQGSEA. This CDR3 has 13 amino acids. In nucleotides, the CDR3 is TGCAGCGTTGGGAGGGGACGCACAGATACGCAGTATTTT. Its protein product is CSVGRGRTDTQYF.

This clone has only a few counts. This chain links TRBV28 with TRBJ2-1; TRBD2 agrees at 7 bases. Germline values: CDR1 MDHEN, CDR2 SYDVKM. The length of the CDR3 is 14 residues. J was trimmed by 3 bases and V by 3 bases; bases with no gene match: 2. The chain's CDR3 is CASSFGGSYNEQFF. The DNA of the CDR3 is TGTGCCAGCAGTTTTGGCGGGAGCTACAATGAGCAGTTCTTC.

The chain employs TRBV4-3 and TRBJ2-3; 8 positions agree with TRBD1. The junction had 12 bases not matched to a gene; V was cut back by 3 bases and J by 4 bases. Germline V gene lookup returns CDR1 LGHNA and CDR2 YSLEER. The length of the CDR3 is 17 residues. In nucleotides, the CDR3 is TGCGCCAGCAGCCAGGGGGGATGGGGACAGGCCCCAGATACGCAGTATTTT. Protein: CASSQGGWGQAPDTQYF.

The rearrangement uses TRBV7-2 and TRBJ2-7; the D is unclear. CDR3 length equals 13 residues. V dropped 0 bases and J dropped 3 bases, with 6 bases sitting between them. Germline assignment: CDR1 SGHTA and CDR2 FQGNSA. The CDR3, as DNA: TGTGCCAGCAGCTTAGCCTCCATCTACGAGCAGTACTTC. It yields the protein CASSLASIYEQYF.

V is TRBV19 and J is TRBJ2-1; D possibly uses TRBD1 or TRBD2 (5 bases each). Germline lookup yields CDR1 LNHDA and CDR2 SQIVND (reference sequence). V gave up 2 bases and J gave up 13 bases, with 21 bases separating them. The CDR3 sequence is 15 residues long. In DNA, the CDR3 is TGTGCCAGTAGTATACTCTTCGGGGCTCCCGTCGCCCAGTTCTTC. This translates into CASSILFGAPVAQFF.

The chain combines TRBV6-5 with TRBJ2-1, with a tentative D call TRBD1 (6 bases). The CDR3 covers 15 residues. V was pared by 5 bases and J by 1 base, with 12 bases between. In germline, CDR1 is MNHEY, CDR2 SVGAGI. The CDR3 coding sequence is TGTGCCAGCAGTCTCGACCAGGGGTCCTACAATGAGCAGTTCTTC. Amino acids: CASSLDQGSYNEQFF.

The rearrangement uses TRBV19 and TRBJ2-7, with D tentatively TRBD2 (5 bases). The CDR3 sequence is 14 residues long. Trimming took off 1 base at V and 3 bases at J, with 10 bases between the two ends. From germline, CDR1 is LNHDA and CDR2 SQIVND (reference sequence). CDR3 nucleotide sequence: TGTGCCAGTAGTATAGGACCCGCGGGCTACGAGCAGTACTTC. Translated, it gives CASSIGPAGYEQYF.

The rearrangement joins TRBV5-1 to TRBJ1-4; 7 bases map to TRBD1. CDR1 SGHRS and CDR2 YFSETQ come from the germline V gene. This CDR3 region has 16 residues. The V and J ends lost 3 bases and 8 bases, in that order; junction bases with no gene match: 13. The CDR3 nucleotides read TGCGCCAGCAGCTCTGTCCCCGGGACAGTGGGCGAAAAACTGTTTTTT. Translating gives CASSSVPGTVGEKLFF. The whole variable domain, filled in from reference TRBV5-1 and TRBJ1-4, reads KAGVTQTPRYLIKTRGQQVTLSCSPISGHRSVSWYQQTPGQGLQFLFEYFSETQRNKGNFPGRFSGRQFSNSRSEMNVSTLELGDSALYLCASSSVPGTVGEKLFFGSGTQLSVL.

The CDR3 sequence is CASSSGLAGWNEQFF. CDR3 bases: TGTGCCAGCAGTTCCGGACTAGCGGGATGGAATGAGCAGTTCTTC. The chain combines TRBV6-1 with TRBJ2-1; 12 nucleotides line up with TRBD2. The V and J ends lost 5 bases and 7 bases, in that order; junction bases with no gene match: 6. This CDR3 is 15 amino acids long. Germline loops: CDR1 MNHNS, CDR2 SASEGT.

This chain connects TRBV2 to TRBJ1-2; weak D call: TRBD1 (6 bases). Germline CDR1 and CDR2: SNHLY and FYNNEI. V was pared by 5 bases and J by 1 base, with 8 bases between. The CDR3 extends over 13 amino acids. As DNA, the CDR3 is TGTGCCAGCAGTCGACAGGATAACTATGGCTACACCTTC. Its protein is CASSRQDNYGYTF.

The V gene is TRBV19, the J gene TRBJ1-4, with TRBD1 identical over 9 bases. V lost 4 bases and J lost 7; bases outside the gene matches: 13. Germline CDR1 LNHDA, CDR2 SQIVND (reference sequence). This CDR3 region has 17 residues. The CDR3 DNA reads as TGTGCCAGTAGTAAAGGCGCCGGGGACAGGGTTTTTGAAAAACTGTTTTTT. This gives the protein CASSKGAGDRVFEKLFF.